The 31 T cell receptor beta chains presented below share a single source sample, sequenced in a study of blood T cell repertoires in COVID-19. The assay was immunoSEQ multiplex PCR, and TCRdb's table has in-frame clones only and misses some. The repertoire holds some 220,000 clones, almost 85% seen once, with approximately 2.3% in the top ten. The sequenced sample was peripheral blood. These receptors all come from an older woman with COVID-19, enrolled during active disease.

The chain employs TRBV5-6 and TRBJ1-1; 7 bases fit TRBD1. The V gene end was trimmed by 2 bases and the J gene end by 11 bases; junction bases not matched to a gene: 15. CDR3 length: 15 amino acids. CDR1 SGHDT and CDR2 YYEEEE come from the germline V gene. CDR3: CASSFPVAQGLGAFF. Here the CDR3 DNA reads TGTGCCAGCAGCTTTCCCGTCGCACAGGGGCTCGGGGCTTTCTTT.

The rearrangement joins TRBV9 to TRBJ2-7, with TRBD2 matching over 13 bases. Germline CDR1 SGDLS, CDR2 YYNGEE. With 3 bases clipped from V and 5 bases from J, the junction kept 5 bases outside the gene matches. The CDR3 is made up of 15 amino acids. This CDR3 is CASSDGLAGVNEQYF. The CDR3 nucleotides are TGTGCCAGCAGCGACGGACTAGCGGGAGTTAACGAGCAGTACTTC.

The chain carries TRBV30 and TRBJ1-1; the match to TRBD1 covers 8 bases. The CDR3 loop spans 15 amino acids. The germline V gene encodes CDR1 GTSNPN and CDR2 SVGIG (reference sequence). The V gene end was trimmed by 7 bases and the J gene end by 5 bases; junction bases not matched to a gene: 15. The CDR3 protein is CAFNPGGRGRTEAFF. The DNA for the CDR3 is TGTGCCTTCAACCCGGGAGGCAGGGGGCGTACTGAAGCTTTCTTT.

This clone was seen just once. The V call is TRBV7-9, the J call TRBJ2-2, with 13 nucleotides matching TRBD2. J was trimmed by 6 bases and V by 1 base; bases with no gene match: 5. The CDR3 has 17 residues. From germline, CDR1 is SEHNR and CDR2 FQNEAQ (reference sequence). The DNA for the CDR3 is TGTGCCAGCAGCTTAGGGACTAGCGGGAGAGGTTCCGGGGAGCTGTTTTTT. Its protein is CASSLGTSGRGSGELFF.

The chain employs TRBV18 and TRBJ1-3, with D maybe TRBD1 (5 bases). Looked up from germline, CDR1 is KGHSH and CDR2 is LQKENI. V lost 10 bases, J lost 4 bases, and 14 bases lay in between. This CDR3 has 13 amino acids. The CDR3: CATAGGSGNTIYF. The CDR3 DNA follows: TGTGCCACCGCCGGGGGGTCAGGAAACACCATATATTTT.

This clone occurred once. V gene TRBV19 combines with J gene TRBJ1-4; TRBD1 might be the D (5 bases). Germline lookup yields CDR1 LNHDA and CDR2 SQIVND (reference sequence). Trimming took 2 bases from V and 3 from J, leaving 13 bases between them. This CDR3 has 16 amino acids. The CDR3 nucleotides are TGTGCCAGTAGTATATCCCGGGTGACAGCTAATGAAAAACTGTTTTTT. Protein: CASSISRVTANEKLFF.

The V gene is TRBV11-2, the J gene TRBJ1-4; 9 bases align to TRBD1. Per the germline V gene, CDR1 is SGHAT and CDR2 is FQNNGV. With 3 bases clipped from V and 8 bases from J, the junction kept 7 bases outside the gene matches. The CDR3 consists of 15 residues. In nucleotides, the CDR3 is TGTGCCAGCAGCTTCACAGGGGGCGCCCCGGAAAAACTGTTTTTT. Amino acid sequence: CASSFTGGAPEKLFF.

CDR3 residues: CASSSFRDRSTDTQYF. The CDR3 coding sequence is TGTGCCAGCAGCTCATTCCGGGACAGAAGCACAGATACGCAGTATTTT. The chain employs TRBV7-3 and TRBJ2-3, with TRBD1 matching over 7 bases. The CDR3 spans 16 residues. The germline V gene encodes CDR1 SGHTA and CDR2 FQGTGA. With V trimmed by 4 bases and J by 0 bases, 7 bases remained unmatched.

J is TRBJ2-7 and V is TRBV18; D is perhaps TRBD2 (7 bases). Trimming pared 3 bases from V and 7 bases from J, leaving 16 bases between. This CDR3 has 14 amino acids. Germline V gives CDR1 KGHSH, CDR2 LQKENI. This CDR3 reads CASSPGGAQGEQYF. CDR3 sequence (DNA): TGTGCCAGCTCACCGGGGGGGGCACAGGGTGAGCAGTACTTC.

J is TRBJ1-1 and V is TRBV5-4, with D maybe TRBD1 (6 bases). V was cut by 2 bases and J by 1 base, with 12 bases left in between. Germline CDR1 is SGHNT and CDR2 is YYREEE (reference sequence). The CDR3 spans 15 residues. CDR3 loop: CASSFGSGANTEAFF. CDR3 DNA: TGTGCCAGCAGCTTTGGATCAGGGGCGAACACTGAAGCTTTCTTT. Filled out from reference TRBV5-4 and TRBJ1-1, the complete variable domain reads ETGVTQSPTHLIKTRGQQVTLRCSSQSGHNTVSWYQQALGQGPQFIFQYYREEENGRGNFPPRFSGLQFPNYSSELNVNALELDDSALYLCASSFGSGANTEAFFGQGTRLTVV.

The CDR3 region has the DNA TGCGCCAGCAGCCCCCGGTCGGGCGGGGGTTATTGCACTGAAGCTTTCTTT. Its protein is CASSPRSGGGYCTEAFF. The chain uses TRBV4-3 and TRBJ1-1, with TRBD1 as a possible D gene (5 bases). The V end was cut by 4 bases, the J end by 4 bases, with 22 bases between. Germline CDR1 is LGHNA and CDR2 is YSLEER. The CDR3 is 17 residues long.

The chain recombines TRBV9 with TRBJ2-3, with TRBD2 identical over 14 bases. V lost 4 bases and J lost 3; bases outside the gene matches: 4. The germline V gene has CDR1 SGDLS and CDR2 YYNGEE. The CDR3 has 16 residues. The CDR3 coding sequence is TGTGCCAGCAGCCTACGGACTAGCGGGGGGACAGATACGCAGTATTTT. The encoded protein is CASSLRTSGGTDTQYF.

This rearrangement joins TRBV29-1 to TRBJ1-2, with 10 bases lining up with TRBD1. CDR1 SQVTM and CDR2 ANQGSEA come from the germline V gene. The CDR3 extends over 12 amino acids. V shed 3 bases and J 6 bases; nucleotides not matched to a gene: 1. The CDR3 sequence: CSVEGQGHGYTF. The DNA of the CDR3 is TGCAGCGTTGAGGGACAGGGGCATGGCTACACCTTC.

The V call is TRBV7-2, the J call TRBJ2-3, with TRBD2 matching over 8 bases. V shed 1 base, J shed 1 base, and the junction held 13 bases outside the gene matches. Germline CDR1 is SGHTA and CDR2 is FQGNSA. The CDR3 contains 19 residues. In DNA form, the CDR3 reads TGTGCCAGCAGCTTAGTTCTGGGCGGCGGGGGGCGCCGCACAGATACGCAGTATTTT. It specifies CASSLVLGGGGRRTDTQYF.

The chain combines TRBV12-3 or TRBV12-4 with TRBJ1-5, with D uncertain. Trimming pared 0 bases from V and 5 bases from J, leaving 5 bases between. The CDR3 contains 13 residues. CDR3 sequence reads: CASSLAPHQPQHF. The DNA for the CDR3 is TGTGCCAGCAGTTTAGCCCCTCATCAGCCCCAGCATTTT.

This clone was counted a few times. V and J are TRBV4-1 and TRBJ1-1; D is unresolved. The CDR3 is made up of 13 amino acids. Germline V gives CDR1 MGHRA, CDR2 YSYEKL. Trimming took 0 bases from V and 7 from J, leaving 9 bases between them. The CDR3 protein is CASSQDRPHEAFF. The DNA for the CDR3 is TGCGCCAGCAGCCAAGACAGGCCCCATGAAGCTTTCTTT.

CDR3 loop: CASSPRQERLEKLFF. CDR3 coding DNA: TGTGCCAGCAGCCCTAGACAGGAGAGACTTGAAAAACTGTTTTTT. The rearrangement joins TRBV3-1 (or the pseudogene TRBV3-2) to TRBJ1-4; a possible D gene is TRBD1 (6 bases). CDR3 length: 15 residues. V lost 4 bases and J 7 bases, leaving 16 bases between the germline ends. The V gene's germline CDR1 is LGHDT and CDR2 YNNKEL (reference sequence).

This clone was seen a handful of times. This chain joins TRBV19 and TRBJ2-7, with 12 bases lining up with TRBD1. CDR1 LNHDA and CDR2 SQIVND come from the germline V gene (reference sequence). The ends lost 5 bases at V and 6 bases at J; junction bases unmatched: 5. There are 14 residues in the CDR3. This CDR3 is CASSAGQGAGEQYF. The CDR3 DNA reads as TGTGCCAGTAGTGCGGGACAGGGGGCGGGCGAGCAGTACTTC.

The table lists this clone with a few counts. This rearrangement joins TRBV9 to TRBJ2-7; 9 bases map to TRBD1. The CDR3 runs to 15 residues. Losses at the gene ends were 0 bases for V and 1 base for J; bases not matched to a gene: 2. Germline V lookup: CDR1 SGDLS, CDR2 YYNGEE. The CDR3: CASSVAGTGSYEQYF. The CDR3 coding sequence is TGTGCCAGCAGCGTAGCGGGGACAGGGTCCTACGAGCAGTACTTC.

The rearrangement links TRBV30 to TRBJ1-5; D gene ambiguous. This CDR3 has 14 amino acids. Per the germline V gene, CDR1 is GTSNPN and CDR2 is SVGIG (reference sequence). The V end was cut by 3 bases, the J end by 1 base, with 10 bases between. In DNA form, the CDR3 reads TGTGCCTGGAGCGAACAACAGAGCAATCAGCCCCAGCATTTT. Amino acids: CAWSEQQSNQPQHF.

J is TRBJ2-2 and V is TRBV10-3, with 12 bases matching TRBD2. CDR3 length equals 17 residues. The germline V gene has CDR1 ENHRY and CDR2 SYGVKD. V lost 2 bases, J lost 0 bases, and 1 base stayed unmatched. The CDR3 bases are TGTGCCATCAGTGAGACTAGCGGGAGGTCGAACACCGGGGAGCTGTTTTTT. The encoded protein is CAISETSGRSNTGELFF.

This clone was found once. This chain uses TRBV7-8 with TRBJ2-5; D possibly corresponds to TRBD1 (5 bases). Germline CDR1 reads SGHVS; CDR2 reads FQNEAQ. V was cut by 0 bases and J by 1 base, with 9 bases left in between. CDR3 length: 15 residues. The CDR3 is CASSLAPGSQETQYF. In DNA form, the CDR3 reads TGTGCCAGCAGCTTAGCGCCAGGGTCCCAAGAGACCCAGTACTTC.

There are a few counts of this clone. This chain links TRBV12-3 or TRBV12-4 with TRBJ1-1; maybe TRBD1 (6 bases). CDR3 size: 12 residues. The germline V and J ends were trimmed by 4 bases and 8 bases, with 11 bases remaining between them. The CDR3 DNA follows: TGTGCCAGCAGTTCGAAAGGACAGGAAGCTTTCTTT. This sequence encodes CASSSKGQEAFF.

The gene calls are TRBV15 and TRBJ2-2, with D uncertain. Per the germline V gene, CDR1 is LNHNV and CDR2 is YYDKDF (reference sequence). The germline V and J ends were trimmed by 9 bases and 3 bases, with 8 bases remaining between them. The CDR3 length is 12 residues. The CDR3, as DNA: TGTGCCACTAGTCGGGACACCGGGGAGCTGTTTTTT. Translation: CATSRDTGELFF.

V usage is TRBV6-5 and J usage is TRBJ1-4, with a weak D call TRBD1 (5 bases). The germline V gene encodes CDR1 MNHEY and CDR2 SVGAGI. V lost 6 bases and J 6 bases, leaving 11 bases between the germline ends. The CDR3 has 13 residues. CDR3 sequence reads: CASRGGRDEKLFF. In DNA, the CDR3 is TGTGCCAGCAGGGGGGGGAGAGATGAAAAACTGTTTTTT.

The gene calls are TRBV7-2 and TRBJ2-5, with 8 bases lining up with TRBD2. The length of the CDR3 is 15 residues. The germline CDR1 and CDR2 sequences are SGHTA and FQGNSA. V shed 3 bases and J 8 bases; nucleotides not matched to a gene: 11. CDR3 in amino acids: CASSFSPSGLQTQYF. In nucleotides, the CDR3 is TGTGCCAGCAGCTTTAGCCCTAGCGGGCTCCAAACCCAGTACTTC.

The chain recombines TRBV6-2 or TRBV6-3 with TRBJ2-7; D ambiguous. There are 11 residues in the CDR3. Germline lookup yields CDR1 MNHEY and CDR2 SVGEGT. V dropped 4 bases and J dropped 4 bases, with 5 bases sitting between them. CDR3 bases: TGTGCCAGCAGTTCTCCGTACGAGCAGTACTTC. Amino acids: CASSSPYEQYF.

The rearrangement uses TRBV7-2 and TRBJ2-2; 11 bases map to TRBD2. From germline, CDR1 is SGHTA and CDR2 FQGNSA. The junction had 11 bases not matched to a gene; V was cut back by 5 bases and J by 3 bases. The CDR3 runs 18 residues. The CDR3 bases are TGTGCCAGCAGCCCCGCCCGTATAGCGGGAGGGCACACCGGGGAGCTGTTTTTT. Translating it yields CASSPARIAGGHTGELFF.

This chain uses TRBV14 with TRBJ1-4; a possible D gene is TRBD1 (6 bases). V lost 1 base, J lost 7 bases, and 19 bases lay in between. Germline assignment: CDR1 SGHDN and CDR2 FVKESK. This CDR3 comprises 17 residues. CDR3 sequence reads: CASSQARRGAGGEKLFF. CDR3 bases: TGTGCCAGCAGCCAAGCTCGCAGGGGCGCGGGGGGTGAAAAACTGTTTTTT.

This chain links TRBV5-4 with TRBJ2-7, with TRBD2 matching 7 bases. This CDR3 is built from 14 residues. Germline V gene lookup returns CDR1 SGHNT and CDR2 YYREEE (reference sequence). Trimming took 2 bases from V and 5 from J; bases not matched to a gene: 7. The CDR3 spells CASSFLAVLDEQYF. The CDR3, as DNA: TGTGCCAGCAGCTTCCTAGCGGTTTTGGACGAGCAGTACTTC. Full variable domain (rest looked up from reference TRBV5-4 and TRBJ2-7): ETGVTQSPTHLIKTRGQQVTLRCSSQSGHNTVSWYQQALGQGPQFIFQYYREEENGRGNFPPRFSGLQFPNYSSELNVNALELDDSALYLCASSFLAVLDEQYFGPGTRLTVT.

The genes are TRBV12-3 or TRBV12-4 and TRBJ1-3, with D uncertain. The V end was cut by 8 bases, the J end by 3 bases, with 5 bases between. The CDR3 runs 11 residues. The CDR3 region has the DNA TGTGCCAGCCTTCGTGGAAACACCATATATTTT. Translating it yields CASLRGNTIYF.